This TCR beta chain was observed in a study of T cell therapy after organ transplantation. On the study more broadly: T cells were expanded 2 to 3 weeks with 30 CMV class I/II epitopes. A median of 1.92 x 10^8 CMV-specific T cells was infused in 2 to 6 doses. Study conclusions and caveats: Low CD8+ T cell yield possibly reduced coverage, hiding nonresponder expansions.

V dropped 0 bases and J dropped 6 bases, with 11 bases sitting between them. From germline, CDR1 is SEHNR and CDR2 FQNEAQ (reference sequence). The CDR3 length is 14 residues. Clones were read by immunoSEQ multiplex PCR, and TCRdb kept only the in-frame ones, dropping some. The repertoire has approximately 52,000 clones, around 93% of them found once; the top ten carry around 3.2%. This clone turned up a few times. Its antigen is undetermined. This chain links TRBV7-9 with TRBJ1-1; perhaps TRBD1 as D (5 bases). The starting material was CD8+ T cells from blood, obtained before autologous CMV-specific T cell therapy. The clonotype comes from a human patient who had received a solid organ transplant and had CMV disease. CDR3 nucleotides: TGTGCCAGCAGCTTAGCGCAGGGCAGCCCTGAAGCTTTCTTT. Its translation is CASSLAQGSPEAFF.